The TCR beta chain described here comes from a study of Graves' ophthalmopathy and Graves' hyperthyroidism. Study details: Peripheral blood was gathered at the point of initial diagnosis, before any treatment started.

Moderately to severely active ophthalmopathy under 3 months, CAS at least 3, NOSPECS at least 4. Germline values: CDR1 PRHDT, CDR2 FYEKMQ (reference sequence). J lost 4 bases, V lost 9 bases, and 4 bases had no gene match. This CDR3 has 13 amino acids. Beta-chain TCR CDR3 regions were amplified from RNA transcripts. First-round RT-PCR used HTBI primers; second-round multiplex PCR followed. TCRdb re-analysed the multiplex PCR reads in MiXCR, keeping a single row per CDR3 protein. The data contain around 670,000 distinct CDR3 sequences, roughly 40% of them seen just once; the ten biggest clones take up roughly 46%.

The J gene is TRBJ2-2, the V gene TRBV13, with TRBD1 matching over 8 bases. This receptor was obtained from an adult man with Graves' ophthalmopathy. Sequenced material: peripheral blood. The CDR3, as DNA: TGTGCCAGTACCGGGACAGGCACCGGGGAGCTGTTTTTT. Protein: CASTGTGTGELFF.